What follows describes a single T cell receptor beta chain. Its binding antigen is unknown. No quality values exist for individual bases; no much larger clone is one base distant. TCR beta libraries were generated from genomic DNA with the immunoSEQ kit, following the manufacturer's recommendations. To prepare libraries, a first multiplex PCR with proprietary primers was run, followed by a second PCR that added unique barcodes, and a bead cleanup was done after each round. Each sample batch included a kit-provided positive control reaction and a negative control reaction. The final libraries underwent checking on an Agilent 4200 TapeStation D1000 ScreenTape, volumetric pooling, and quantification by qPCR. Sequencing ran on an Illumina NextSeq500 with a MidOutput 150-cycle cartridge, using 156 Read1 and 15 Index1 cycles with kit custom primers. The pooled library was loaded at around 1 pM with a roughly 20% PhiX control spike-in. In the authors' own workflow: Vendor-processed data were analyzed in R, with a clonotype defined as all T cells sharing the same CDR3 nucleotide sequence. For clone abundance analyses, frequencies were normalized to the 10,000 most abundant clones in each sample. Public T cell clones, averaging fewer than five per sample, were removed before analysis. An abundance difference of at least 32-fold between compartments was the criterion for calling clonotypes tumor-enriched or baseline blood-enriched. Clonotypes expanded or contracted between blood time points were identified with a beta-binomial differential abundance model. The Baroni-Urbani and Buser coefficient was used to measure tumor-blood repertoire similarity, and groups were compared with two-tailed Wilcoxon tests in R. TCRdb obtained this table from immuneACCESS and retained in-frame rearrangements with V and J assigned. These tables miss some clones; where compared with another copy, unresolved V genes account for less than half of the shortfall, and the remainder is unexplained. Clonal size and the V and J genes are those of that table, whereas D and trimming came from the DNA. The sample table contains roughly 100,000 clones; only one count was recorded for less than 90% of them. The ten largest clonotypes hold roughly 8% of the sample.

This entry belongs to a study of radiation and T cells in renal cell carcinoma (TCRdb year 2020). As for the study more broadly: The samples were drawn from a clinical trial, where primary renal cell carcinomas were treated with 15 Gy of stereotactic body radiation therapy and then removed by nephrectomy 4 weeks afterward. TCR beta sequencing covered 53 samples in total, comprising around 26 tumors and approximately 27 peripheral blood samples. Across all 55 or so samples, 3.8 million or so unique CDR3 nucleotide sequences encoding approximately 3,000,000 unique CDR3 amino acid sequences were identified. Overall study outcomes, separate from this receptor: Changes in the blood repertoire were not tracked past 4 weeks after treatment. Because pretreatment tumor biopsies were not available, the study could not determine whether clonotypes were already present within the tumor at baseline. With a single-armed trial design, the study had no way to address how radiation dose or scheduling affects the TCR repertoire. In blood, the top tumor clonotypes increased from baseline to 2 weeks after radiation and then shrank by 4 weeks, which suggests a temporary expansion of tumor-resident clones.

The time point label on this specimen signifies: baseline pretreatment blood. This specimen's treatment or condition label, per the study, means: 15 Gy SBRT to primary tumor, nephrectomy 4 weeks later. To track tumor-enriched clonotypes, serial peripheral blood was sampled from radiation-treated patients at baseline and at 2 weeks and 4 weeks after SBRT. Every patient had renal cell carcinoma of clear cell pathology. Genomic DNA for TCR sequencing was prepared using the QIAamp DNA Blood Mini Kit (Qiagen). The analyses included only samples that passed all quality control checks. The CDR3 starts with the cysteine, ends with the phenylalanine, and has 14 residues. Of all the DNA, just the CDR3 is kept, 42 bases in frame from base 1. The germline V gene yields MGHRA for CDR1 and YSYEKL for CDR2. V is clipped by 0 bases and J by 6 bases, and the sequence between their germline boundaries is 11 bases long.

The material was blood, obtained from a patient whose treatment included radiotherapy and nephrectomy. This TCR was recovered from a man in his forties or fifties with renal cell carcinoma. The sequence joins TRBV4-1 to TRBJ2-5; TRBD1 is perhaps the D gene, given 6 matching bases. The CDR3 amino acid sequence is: CASSQDGRGQTQYF. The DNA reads TGCGCCAGCAGCCAAGATGGCAGGGGACAGACCCAGTACTTC.